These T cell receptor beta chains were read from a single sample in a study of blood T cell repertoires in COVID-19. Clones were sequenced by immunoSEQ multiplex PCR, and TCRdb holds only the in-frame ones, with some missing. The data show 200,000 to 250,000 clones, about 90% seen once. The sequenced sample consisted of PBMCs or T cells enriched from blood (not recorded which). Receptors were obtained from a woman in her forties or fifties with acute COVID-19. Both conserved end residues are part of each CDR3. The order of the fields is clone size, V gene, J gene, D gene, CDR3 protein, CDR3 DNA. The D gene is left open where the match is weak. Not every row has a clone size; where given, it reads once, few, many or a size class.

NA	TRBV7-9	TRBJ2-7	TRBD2	CASSSTSGRVSYEQYF	TGTGCCAGCAGCTCGACTAGCGGGAGGGTCTCCTACGAGCAGTACTTC
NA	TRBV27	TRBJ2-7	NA	CASSLQGGYEQYF	TGTGCCAGCAGTTTACAGGGGGGATACGAGCAGTACTTC
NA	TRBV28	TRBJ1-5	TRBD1	CASSIGTGRRQPQHF	TGTGCCAGCAGTATTGGGACAGGTAGACGTCAGCCCCAGCATTTT
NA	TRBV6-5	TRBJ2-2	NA	CATAVPNTGELFF	TGTGCCACCGCGGTACCGAACACCGGGGAGCTGTTTTTT
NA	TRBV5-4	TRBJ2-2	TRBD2	CASRETSGDGELFF	TGTGCCAGCAGGGAGACTAGCGGAGACGGGGAGCTGTTTTTT
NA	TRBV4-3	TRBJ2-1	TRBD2	CASSHGLAGGPYGEQFF	TGCGCCAGCAGCCACGGACTAGCGGGAGGGCCTTATGGTGAGCAGTTCTTC
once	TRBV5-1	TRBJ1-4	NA	CASSFGGLGEKLFF	TGCGCCAGCAGCTTCGGGGGGCTGGGAGAAAAACTGTTTTTT
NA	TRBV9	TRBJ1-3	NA	CASRGPGLSSGNTIYF	TGTGCCAGCAGGGGGCCGGGACTCAGCTCTGGAAACACCATATATTTT
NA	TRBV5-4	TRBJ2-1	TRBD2	CASRLAGTHSYNEQFF	TGTGCCAGCAGACTAGCGGGTACTCACTCCTACAATGAGCAGTTCTTC
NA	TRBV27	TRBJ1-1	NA	CASSRRRSPNTEAFF	TGTGCCAGCAGCCGGAGACGCTCCCCGAACACTGAAGCTTTCTTT
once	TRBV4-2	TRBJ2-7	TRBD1	CASSPGQGASKQYF	TGTGCCAGCAGCCCGGGACAGGGGGCGAGCAAGCAGTACTTC
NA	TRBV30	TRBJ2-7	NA	CAWGRSYEQYF	TGTGCCTGGGGGCGGTCCTACGAGCAGTACTTC
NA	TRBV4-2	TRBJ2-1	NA	CASNSGVGPYNEQFF	TGTGCCAGCAATAGCGGAGTGGGCCCTTACAATGAGCAGTTCTTC
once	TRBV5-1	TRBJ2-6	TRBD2	CASSQGLAGSSGANVLTF	TGCGCCAGCAGCCAGGGTCTAGCGGGGAGCTCTGGGGCCAACGTCCTGACTTTC
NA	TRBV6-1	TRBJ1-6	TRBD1	CASSEGGRGSSPLHF	TGTGCCAGCAGTGAAGGGGGCAGGGGGAGTTCACCCCTCCACTTT